One and the same sample provided the 13 T cell receptor beta chains below, sequenced in a study of T-cell reconstitution after alpha-beta-depleted transplantation in children. Construction of the TCRbeta library involved unique molecular identifiers. TCRdb re-derived calls from the PCR reads in MiXCR, one entry per CDR3 protein. The sample records hundreds of thousands of distinct CDR3 sequences, around 16% being singletons. The input for sequencing was PBMCs, mostly from graft donor cells, taken 360 days after TCRalphabeta/CD19-depleted stem cell transplant. The receptors were sampled from a boy less than two years old who had a stem cell transplant for Wiskott-Aldrich syndrome, so the T cells may come from the graft donor.

This sequence joins TRBV3-1 and TRBJ2-3, with 8 bases lining up with TRBD1. The trim removed 1 base at V and 6 bases at J, leaving 3 bases unmatched. This CDR3 has 14 amino acids. Germline V lookup: CDR1 LGHDT, CDR2 YNNKEL (reference sequence). The CDR3 is CASSQVRGRDTQYF. The CDR3 coding sequence is TGTGCCAGCAGCCAAGTCAGGGGGCGCGATACGCAGTATTTT.

CDR3: CASSLRESWGDTQYF. Written as DNA, the CDR3 is TGTGCCAGCAGCTTACGAGAATCGTGGGGAGATACGCAGTATTTT. The genes are TRBV11-2 and TRBJ2-3, with D hard to call. Trimming took off 2 bases at V and 5 bases at J, with 14 bases between the two ends. The CDR3 contains 15 residues. Germline V gene sequence: CDR1 SGHAT, CDR2 FQNNGV.

This clonotype has only a few counts. The CDR3 coding sequence is TGTGCCAGCAGCTTGGCCTGGACTAGCGGCAGCAGCACAGATACGCAGTATTTT. Protein: CASSLAWTSGSSTDTQYF. V and J are TRBV5-4 and TRBJ2-3; 10 bases are a match to TRBD2. In germline, CDR1 is SGHNT, CDR2 YYREEE (reference sequence). The CDR3 totals 18 residues. V trimming: 0 bases; J trimming: 0 bases; junction bases outside the gene matches: 7.

The V and J genes are TRBV29-1 and TRBJ2-7; a possible D gene is TRBD1 (5 bases). The CDR3 extends over 11 amino acids. The ends were cut back, 7 bases at V and 1 base at J, with 8 bases in the middle. CDR1 and CDR2 from the germline V gene are SQVTM and ANQGSEA. The CDR3 loop is CSAGFSYEQYF. In DNA form, the CDR3 reads TGCAGCGCAGGGTTTTCCTACGAGCAGTACTTC.

The chain carries TRBV7-2 and TRBJ2-2; perhaps TRBD2 as D (5 bases). Germline CDR1 reads SGHTA; CDR2 reads FQGNSA. This CDR3 comprises 14 residues. The V gene lost 2 bases and the J gene lost 6 bases, with 10 bases spanning the gap. CDR3 nucleotides: TGTGCCAGCAGCTTACGAGGGTTTCCCGGGGAGCTGTTTTTT. This translates into CASSLRGFPGELFF.

This chain links TRBV28 with TRBJ2-3, with 12 bases matching TRBD2. V trimming: 7 bases; J trimming: 6 bases; junction bases outside the gene matches: 5. The CDR3 totals 14 residues. The germline V gene encodes CDR1 MDHEN and CDR2 SYDVKM. As DNA, the CDR3 is TGTGCCAGCACTCTGACTAGCGGGGGTGATACGCAGTATTTT. Protein product: CASTLTSGGDTQYF.

This chain links TRBV7-6 with TRBJ2-5; weak D call: TRBD2 (5 bases). Deletions cut 4 bases from V and 5 bases from J, with 11 bases between. The CDR3 is 13 amino acids. Per germline, CDR1 SGHVS and CDR2 FNYEAQ. CDR3 region: CASSSLVRETQYF. The CDR3 bases are TGTGCCAGCAGCTCACTAGTACGCGAGACCCAGTACTTC.

The V call is TRBV29-1, the J call TRBJ2-1; 10 bases map to TRBD2. The CDR3 is 16 amino acids. Germline V lookup: CDR1 SQVTM, CDR2 ANQGSEA. Losses at the gene ends were 7 bases for V and 0 bases for J; bases not matched to a gene: 9. The CDR3 DNA is TGCAGCGGAAGGGGGACTAGCGACAGCTCCTACAATGAGCAGTTCTTC. Translated: CSGRGTSDSSYNEQFF.

The rearrangement joins TRBV12-3 or TRBV12-4 to TRBJ1-2; D is ambiguous. The CDR3 totals 12 residues. Trimming stripped 5 bases from V and 5 bases from J, with 9 bases between. The CDR3 DNA reads as TGTGCCAGCAGTCGGAGAGAGTATGGCTACACCTTC. It translates to CASSRREYGYTF.

This clonotype occurred a few times. The chain uses TRBV29-1 and TRBJ2-7; D gene ambiguous. V lost 3 bases, J lost 6 bases, and 15 bases lay in between. CDR1 and CDR2 from the germline V gene are SQVTM and ANQGSEA. The CDR3 has 13 amino acids. CDR3 protein: CSVDLMMRGEQYF. Written as DNA, the CDR3 is TGCAGCGTTGACCTCATGATGCGCGGCGAGCAGTACTTC.

In its sample, this clonotype was seen a few times. The CDR3 protein is CASSLGGSTTYEQYF. The CDR3 DNA follows: TGTGCCAGCAGCTTAGGGGGGTCTACCACCTACGAGCAGTACTTC. The J gene is TRBJ2-7, the V gene TRBV7-2; D is possibly TRBD1 or TRBD2 (5 bases each). The CDR3 contains 15 residues. The ends were cut back, 1 base at V and 2 bases at J, with 12 bases in the middle. The germline V gene has CDR1 SGHTA and CDR2 FQGNSA.

This clonotype was seen only a few times. The chain links TRBV20-1 to TRBJ1-5; TRBD1 agrees at 12 bases. Germline CDR1 DFQATT, CDR2 SNEGSKA (reference sequence). V shed 6 bases and J 4 bases; nucleotides not matched to a gene: 4. CDR3 length: 14 residues. CDR3 nucleotides: TGCAGTGCGTCGGGACAGGGGGCGAATCAGCCCCAGCATTTT. Its protein is CSASGQGANQPQHF.

The V call is TRBV7-8, the J call TRBJ1-1, with D hard to call. The length of the CDR3 is 14 residues. Germline values: CDR1 SGHVS, CDR2 FQNEAQ. Trimming pared 6 bases from V and 1 base from J, leaving 12 bases between. The CDR3 protein is CASRGLTANTEAFF. The CDR3 DNA is TGTGCCAGCAGGGGGTTGACCGCGAACACTGAAGCTTTCTTT.